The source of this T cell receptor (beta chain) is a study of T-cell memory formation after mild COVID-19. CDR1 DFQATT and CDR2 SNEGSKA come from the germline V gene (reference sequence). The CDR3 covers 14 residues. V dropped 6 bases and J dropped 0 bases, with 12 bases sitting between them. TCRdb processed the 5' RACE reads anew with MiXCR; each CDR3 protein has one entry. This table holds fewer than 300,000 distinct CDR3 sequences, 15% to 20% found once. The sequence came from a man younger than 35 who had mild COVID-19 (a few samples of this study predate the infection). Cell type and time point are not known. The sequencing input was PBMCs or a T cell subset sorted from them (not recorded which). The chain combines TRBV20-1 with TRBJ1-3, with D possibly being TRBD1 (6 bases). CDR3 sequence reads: CSAPDSYSGNTIYF. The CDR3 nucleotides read TGCAGTGCGCCGGACAGCTACTCTGGAAACACCATATATTTT.